The clone carrying this T cell receptor beta chain was detected only once. Germline assignment: CDR1 LNHDA and CDR2 SQIVND (reference sequence). This CDR3 comprises 14 residues. V lost 5 bases and J lost 5; bases outside the gene matches: 3. In the authors' workflow: By means of reference gene primer amplification, nucleated cell counts were estimated. Profiling relied on immunoSEQ multiplex PCR, and the TCRdb table lists in-frame clones only, not all of them. The V and J calls and clone size are taken from that table; D and trimming were inferred from the DNA. This table has a few hundred thousand clones, about 90% appearing once. This record comes from a study of blood T cell repertoires in COVID-19. For the study at large: Whether acute or convalescent, the COVID-19 samples came from the United States, Italy and Spain. The analysed material was cDNA or gDNA that came from T cells, B-cell-depleted T cells, or PBMCs.

This sequence was found in a woman between 25 and 40 years old who had recovered from COVID-19. This rearrangement joins TRBV19 to TRBJ1-5; 10 nucleotides agree with TRBD1. The specimen sequenced was peripheral blood. CDR3 sequence reads: CASSAGTGDQPQHF. The CDR3 DNA sequence: TGTGCCAGTAGTGCTGGGACAGGGGATCAGCCCCAGCATTTT.